This T cell receptor beta chain was identified during a study of T cells after posttransplantation cyclophosphamide. Notes on the study in general: Donor-recipient repertoire similarity was low at 1-2 months, rising over year one.

From germline, CDR1 is SGHRS and CDR2 YFSETQ. This CDR3 is built from 14 residues. With 4 bases removed from V and 2 bases from J, the gap between germline ends came to 12 bases. Of note for this clone: What it binds is not known.

Method: immunoSEQ multiplex PCR; TCRdb's copy keeps in-frame clones and lacks some. The sample has 5,600 or so clones; around 93% are singletons. This TCR was recovered from a woman aged 60-70 years in good health, CMV-negative, and a related stem cell transplant donor. The chain employs TRBV5-1 and TRBJ2-5, with a tentative D call TRBD1 (5 bases). The sequenced sample consisted of CD4+ T cells sorted from bone marrow. CDR3 amino acids: CASSPPPGQETQYF. For the CDR3, the DNA is TGCGCCAGCAGCCCACCTCCAGGGCAAGAGACCCAGTACTTC.